Below, 10 T cell receptor beta chains from the same sample are listed, as sequenced in a study of early T cells in non-severe SARS-CoV-2 infection. TCRdb recomputed calls from the 5' RACE reads with MiXCR, one row per CDR3 protein. The sample lists under 80,000 distinct CDR3 sequences; under 14% were seen once. The sample was whole blood. The source of these receptors is an adult who was a healthcare worker with PCR-confirmed SARS-CoV-2 infection or an uninfected control (not recorded which).

V is TRBV7-3 and J is TRBJ2-5; no clear D gene. Trimming left V 0 bases short and J 0 bases short, with 2 bases between. Germline CDR1 and CDR2: SGHTA and FQGTGA. The CDR3 runs to 13 residues. This CDR3 is CASSLTYQETQYF. The CDR3 DNA is TGTGCCAGCAGCTTAACTTACCAAGAGACCCAGTACTTC.

This rearrangement joins TRBV6-1 to TRBJ1-6; D is possibly TRBD1 (6 bases). Germline CDR1 MNHNS, CDR2 SASEGT. The length of the CDR3 is 15 residues. The V end was cut by 2 bases, the J end by 9 bases, with 14 bases between. The CDR3 sequence is CASSEPVGGLSPLHF. CDR3 in DNA: TGTGCCAGCAGTGAACCAGTGGGGGGCCTTTCACCCCTCCACTTT.

Many counts were recorded for this clonotype. The V and J genes are TRBV2 and TRBJ2-1; D not resolved. This CDR3 has 12 residues. Germline CDR1 and CDR2: SNHLY and FYNNEI. V lost 11 bases and J 0 bases, leaving 8 bases between the germline ends. CDR3: CAGRSSYNEQFF. CDR3 DNA: TGTGCCGGACGGAGCTCCTACAATGAGCAGTTCTTC.

In its sample, this clonotype was seen many times. The V call is TRBV6-5, the J call TRBJ1-4; D remains unclear. There are 14 residues in the CDR3. V dropped 6 bases and J dropped 3 bases, with 11 bases sitting between them. Germline V gene lookup returns CDR1 MNHEY and CDR2 SVGAGI. The CDR3 sequence is CASRYDTSNEKLFF. CDR3 nucleotides: TGTGCCAGCAGATACGACACATCTAATGAAAAACTGTTTTTT.

There are many counts of this clonotype. The chain is built from TRBV11-2 and TRBJ2-7; D call uncertain. CDR1 SGHAT and CDR2 FQNNGV come from the germline V gene. Trimming pared 6 bases from V and 3 bases from J, leaving 15 bases between. The CDR3 loop spans 14 amino acids. CDR3 nucleotides: TGTGCCAGCAGTGTTAAAGGGCCGCGCTACGAGCAGTACTTC. Protein sequence: CASSVKGPRYEQYF. Filled out from reference TRBV11-2 and TRBJ2-7, the complete variable domain reads EAGVAQSPRYKIIEKRQSVAFWCNPISGHATLYWYQQILGQGPKLLIQFQNNGVVDDSQLPKDRFSAERLKGVDSTLKIQPAKLEDSAVYLCASSVKGPRYEQYFGPGTRLTVT.

The gene calls are TRBV28 and TRBJ1-5; D remains ambiguous. V shed 1 base and J shed 0 bases, with 7 bases lying between them. The CDR3 contains 15 residues. CDR1 MDHEN and CDR2 SYDVKM come from the germline V gene. Here the CDR3 reads CASSLSRGSNQPQHF. In DNA, the CDR3 is TGTGCCAGCAGTTTATCTCGGGGTAGCAATCAGCCCCAGCATTTT.

This sequence joins TRBV2 and TRBJ2-7; 10 bases map to TRBD2. The J segment lost 5 bases and the V segment lost 6 bases, leaving 10 bases of the junction unmatched. Germline CDR1 SNHLY, CDR2 FYNNEI. The CDR3 sequence is 15 residues long. The CDR3 DNA reads as TGTGCCAGCAGCCTGATAGCGGGAGGAAAGGACGAGCAGTACTTC. As protein: CASSLIAGGKDEQYF.

This clonotype has a count of ten or more. V and J are TRBV11-2 and TRBJ2-1; 11 nucleotides agree with TRBD2. The CDR3 is 16 amino acids. The J segment lost 6 bases and the V segment lost 5 bases, leaving 9 bases of the junction unmatched. The germline V gene has CDR1 SGHAT and CDR2 FQNNGV. The CDR3 sequence: CASSDPLAGASNEQFF. The CDR3 DNA follows: TGTGCCAGCAGCGACCCACTAGCGGGAGCGTCCAATGAGCAGTTCTTC. Full variable domain (missing parts from reference TRBV11-2 and TRBJ2-1): EAGVAQSPRYKIIEKRQSVAFWCNPISGHATLYWYQQILGQGPKLLIQFQNNGVVDDSQLPKDRFSAERLKGVDSTLKIQPAKLEDSAVYLCASSDPLAGASNEQFFGPGTRLTVL.

At least ten counts were recorded for this clonotype. The J gene is TRBJ2-3, the V gene TRBV27; D is possibly TRBD2 (5 bases). The CDR3 contains 14 residues. CDR1 and CDR2 from the germline V gene are MNHEY and SMNVEV (reference sequence). With 1 base removed from V and 5 bases from J, the gap between germline ends came to 10 bases. CDR3: CASSLFVGGDTQYF. In DNA form, the CDR3 reads TGTGCCAGCAGTTTATTCGTTGGAGGAGATACGCAGTATTTT.

In this sample, this clonotype turned up many times. V gene TRBV7-6 combines with J gene TRBJ2-3; D gene unclear. Between the trimmed V and J ends, which lost 0 bases and 5 bases, there was a span of 6 bases. There are 13 residues in the CDR3. Germline assignment: CDR1 SGHVS and CDR2 FNYEAQ. CDR3 nucleotides: TGTGCCAGCAGCTTAGCGCGAGGAGATACGCAGTATTTT. Encoded protein: CASSLARGDTQYF.